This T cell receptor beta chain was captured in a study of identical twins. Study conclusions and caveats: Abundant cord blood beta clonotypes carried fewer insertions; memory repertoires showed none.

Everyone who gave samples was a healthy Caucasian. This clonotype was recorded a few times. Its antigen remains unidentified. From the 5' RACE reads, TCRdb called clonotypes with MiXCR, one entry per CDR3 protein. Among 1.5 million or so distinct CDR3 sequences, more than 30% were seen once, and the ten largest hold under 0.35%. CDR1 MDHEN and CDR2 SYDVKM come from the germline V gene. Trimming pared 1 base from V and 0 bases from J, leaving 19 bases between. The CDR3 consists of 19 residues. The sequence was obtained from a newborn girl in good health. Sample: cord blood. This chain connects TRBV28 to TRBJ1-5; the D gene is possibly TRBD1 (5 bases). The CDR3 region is CASSLSQVRGRYSNQPQHF. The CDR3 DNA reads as TGTGCCAGCAGTTTATCACAGGTACGGGGGAGATATAGCAATCAGCCCCAGCATTTT.